This T cell receptor beta chain was captured by sequencing in a study of control samples from healthy donors and cancer patients. Sequencing used immunoSEQ multiplex PCR; TCRdb keeps in-frame clones, though not all of them. Among some 100,000 clones listed, around 89% were seen once. This CDR3 has 13 amino acids. CDR1 SGHAT and CDR2 FQNNGV come from the germline V gene. With 5 bases removed from V and 7 bases from J, the gap between germline ends came to 15 bases. The rearrangement joins TRBV11-2 to TRBJ2-7; no definite D call. Input material: blood. The sequence derives from a woman between 50 and 59 years old in good health. CDR3 bases: TGTGCCAGCAGCCCCGGACCCTCTCGGGAGCAGTACGTC. This encodes CASSPGPSREQYV.